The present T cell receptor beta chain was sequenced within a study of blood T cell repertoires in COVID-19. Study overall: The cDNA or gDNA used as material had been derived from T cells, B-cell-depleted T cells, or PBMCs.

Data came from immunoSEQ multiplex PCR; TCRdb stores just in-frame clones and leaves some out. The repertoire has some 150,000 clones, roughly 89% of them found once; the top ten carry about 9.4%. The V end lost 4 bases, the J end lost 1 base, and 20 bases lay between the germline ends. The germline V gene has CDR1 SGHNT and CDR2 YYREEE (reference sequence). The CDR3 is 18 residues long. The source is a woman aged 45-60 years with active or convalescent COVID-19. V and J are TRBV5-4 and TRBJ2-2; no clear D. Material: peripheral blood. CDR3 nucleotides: TGTGCCAGCAGCGGGCCGAACGTTGGAAGGTGGAACACCGGGGAGCTGTTTTTT. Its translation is CASSGPNVGRWNTGELFF.